The sequence of this T cell receptor beta chain was determined in a study of OX40 agonist ivuxolimab in advanced cancers. The study, taken as a whole, reports: Clones of CD4+ and CD8+ blood T cells grew by week 6 at doses of 0.1 to 3.0 mg/kg. In general, CD8+ T cells held more expanded clones than CD4+ did, on average. Among the nonresponders, some also had low normalized T-cell clonal expansion.

CDR1 and CDR2 from the germline V gene are SGHAT and FQDESV (reference sequence). CDR3 length: 18 residues. J lost 0 bases, V lost 0 bases, and 8 bases had no gene match. As regards this clone: The antigen remains unidentified.

Using immunoSEQ multiplex PCR, the repertoire was profiled, and TCRdb retains in-frame clones only, with some absent. This sample has about 40,000 clones, with 65% to 90% found just once. Peripheral blood came from all dose cohorts at three timepoints. The sequence was collected from an adult with an advanced solid tumor such as melanoma, head and neck, liver or kidney cancer. V gene TRBV11-1 combines with J gene TRBJ2-7; 10 bases line up with TRBD2. The input for sequencing was CD4+ or CD8+ T cells sorted from blood, taken in a trial of the OX40 agonist ivuxolimab. The DNA of the CDR3 is TGTGCCAGCAGCTTAGCCGGGGGTAGCGGGAGGAGCTCCTACGAGCAGTACTTC. Translated, it gives CASSLAGGSGRSSYEQYF.